These T cell receptor beta chains were read from a single sample in a study of response to subunit inactivated influenza vaccine. TCRdb re-analysed the RT-PCR reads in MiXCR, keeping a single row per CDR3 protein. Here the sample spans 200,000 to 250,000 distinct CDR3 sequences, 12% being singletons. The specimen was non-naive T cells sorted from PBMCs, collected 14 to 15 days before vaccination. The source is a man aged 50 to 60 who received an inactivated influenza vaccine. Both conserved end residues are part of each CDR3. D genes are given only for firm matches. The size entry is marked missing in some rows and otherwise reads once, few, many or a size class.

>NA|TRBV7-9|TRBJ2-7|few
CASSLSGATYEQYF
TGTGCCAGCAGCTTATCGGGGGCTACCTACGAGCAGTACTTC
>NA|TRBV28|TRBJ1-1|NA
CASSSPGPETEAFF
TGTGCCAGCAGTTCGCCGGGACCAGAGACTGAAGCTTTCTTT
>NA|TRBV18|TRBJ1-3|NA
CASSPRGRGSGNTIYF
TGTGCCAGCTCACCACGGGGAAGGGGCTCTGGAAACACCATATATTTT
>NA|TRBV15|TRBJ2-1|few
CATSRDLEGGEQFF
TGTGCCACCAGCAGAGATCTGGAGGGAGGTGAGCAGTTCTTC
>NA|TRBV4-3|TRBJ2-3|few
CASSQGTEDTQYF
TGCGCCAGCAGCCAGGGGACTGAAGATACGCAGTATTTT
>NA|TRBV12-3/TRBV12-4|TRBJ1-2|few
CASTQTGGNYGYTF
TGTGCCAGCACTCAGACAGGAGGCAACTATGGCTACACCTTC
>NA|TRBV12-3/TRBV12-4|TRBJ2-2|few
CASSLDHGTRTTGELFF
TGTGCCAGCAGTTTAGATCATGGGACGCGGACCACCGGGGAGCTGTTTTTT
>NA|TRBV4-1|TRBJ1-4|NA
CASSQGWSTNEKLFF
TGCGCCAGCAGCCAAGGATGGTCAACTAATGAAAAACTGTTTTTT
>NA|TRBV27|TRBJ2-1|NA
CASSLSIPQRKEFF
TGTGCCAGCAGTTTATCGATCCCCCAGCGAAAAGAGTTCTTC
>TRBD1|TRBV6-2/TRBV6-3|TRBJ1-2|NA
CASSPGTGGLGYTF
TGTGCCAGCAGCCCCGGGACAGGGGGCTTGGGCTACACCTTC
>TRBD1|TRBV5-1|TRBJ1-6|NA
CASSPRDRAYNSPLHF
TGCGCCAGCAGTCCCCGGGACAGGGCCTATAATTCACCCCTCCACTTT
>NA|TRBV2|TRBJ2-3|few
CASRREGDTQYF
TGTGCCAGCAGGCGGGAAGGGGATACGCAGTATTTT
>NA|TRBV20-1|TRBJ2-5|few
CSASRRGTTGETQYF
TGCAGTGCTAGTAGACGGGGGACAACCGGGGAGACCCAGTACTTC
>TRBD2|TRBV27|TRBJ2-1|few
CASSSETSGWGAYNEQFF
TGTGCCAGCAGTTCCGAGACTAGCGGGTGGGGGGCCTACAATGAGCAGTTCTTC
>NA|TRBV7-9|TRBJ2-1|NA
CASSLKARPYNEQFF
TGTGCCAGCAGCTTAAAGGCCAGACCCTACAATGAGCAGTTCTTC